The 18 T cell receptor beta chains below come from one sample, sequenced in a study of CD8+ T cells in alopecia areata. Reverse transcribed after extraction, RNA yielded cDNA as the sequencing template. Clones were read by immunoSEQ multiplex PCR, and TCRdb kept only the in-frame ones, dropping some. The sample lists 150,000 or so clones; less than 75% were seen once. Sequences were derived from CD8+ T cells sorted from blood, sampled at week 0. The receptors originated from a human donor with alopecia areata.

Turning to this clone: A junction boundary mismatches the germline segment, possibly from a read error. This sequence joins TRBV6-5 and TRBJ2-5, with D unresolved. Germline V gene sequence: CDR1 MNHEY, CDR2 SVGAGI. The CDR3 spans 13 residues. CDR3 DNA sequence: TGTGCCAGCAGCTACTCCACTGCAGAGACCCAGTACTTC. The encoded protein is CASSYSTAETQYF.

The rearrangement uses TRBV4-1 and TRBJ1-4; D unresolved. The CDR3 covers 15 residues. The V gene's germline CDR1 is MGHRA and CDR2 YSYEKL. The ends were cut back, 3 bases at V and 8 bases at J, with 16 bases in the middle. As DNA, the CDR3 is TGCGCCAGCAGCCAGCGCTCAGGCCCCATGGAAAAACTGTTTTTT. This translates into CASSQRSGPMEKLFF.

As for this clone: Germline and junction disagree at one end, which may indicate a read error. The V gene is TRBV5-6, the J gene TRBJ1-6; D remains unclear. This CDR3 comprises 15 residues. Germline-derived CDR1 and CDR2 are SGHDT and YYEEEE. The CDR3 DNA follows: TGTGCCAGCAGCTTGAACCGGGATAAAAATTCACTCCTCCACTTT. Protein product: CASSLNRDKNSLLHF.

This clone was observed a handful of times. The chain has TRBV19 and TRBJ1-2, with a tentative D call TRBD1 (6 bases). Germline lookup yields CDR1 LNHDA and CDR2 SQIVND (reference sequence). Trimming shortened V by 3 bases and J by 5 bases, and 19 bases separated the two germline ends. The CDR3 is 16 amino acids. The CDR3 DNA is TGTGCCAGTAGTATGTCGGATTTGGGGGCCGGGTATGGCTACACCTTC. This translates into CASSMSDLGAGYGYTF.

The J gene is TRBJ2-5, the V gene TRBV28, with 7 bases matching TRBD1. Germline CDR1 is MDHEN and CDR2 is SYDVKM. This CDR3 is 14 amino acids long. V dropped 6 bases and J dropped 0; count of bases not matched to a gene: 4. The CDR3 loop reads CASRPRGYQETQYF. DNA of the CDR3: TGTGCCAGCAGACCCAGGGGGTACCAAGAGACCCAGTACTTC.

This rearrangement joins TRBV4-1 to TRBJ1-5; no definite D call. The CDR3 sequence is 16 residues long. The V end lost 1 base, the J end lost 1 base, and 11 bases lay between the germline ends. Germline CDR1 reads MGHRA; CDR2 reads YSYEKL. In nucleotides, the CDR3 is TGCGCCAGCAGCCAAGGACGAGGGAACAGCAATCAGCCCCAGCATTTT. Encoded protein: CASSQGRGNSNQPQHF.

This chain uses TRBV27 with TRBJ2-7; possibly TRBD1 for D (5 bases). This CDR3 is built from 15 residues. Trimming shortened V by 3 bases and J by 2 bases, and 14 bases separated the two germline ends. Germline loops: CDR1 MNHEY, CDR2 SMNVEV (reference sequence). The CDR3 spells CASSFQPTEAYEQYF. The DNA for the CDR3 is TGTGCCAGCAGTTTTCAGCCGACAGAAGCCTACGAGCAGTACTTC.

The CDR3 sequence is CATGLGQGAYEQYF. CDR3 bases: TGTGCCACTGGGTTAGGACAGGGGGCCTACGAGCAGTACTTC. V and J are TRBV15 and TRBJ2-7, with 10 bases lining up with TRBD1. Germline V gene sequence: CDR1 LNHNV, CDR2 YYDKDF (reference sequence). Trimming cost V 9 bases and J 2 bases; bases outside gene matches: 7. The CDR3 extends over 14 amino acids.

V and J are TRBV12-5 and TRBJ2-7, with a weak D call TRBD1 (6 bases). Trimming removed 3 bases at V and 1 base at J, with 10 bases between. This CDR3 contains 14 residues. Germline-derived CDR1 and CDR2 are LGHNT and FRNRAP. The CDR3 sequence: CASGFGQRSYEQYF. The CDR3, as DNA: TGTGCTAGTGGTTTCGGACAGCGTTCCTACGAGCAGTACTTC.

CDR3 protein: CASRTQGIGRTDTQYF. The CDR3 coding sequence is TGTGCCAGCCGGACCCAGGGAATTGGTAGGACAGATACGCAGTATTTT. V gene TRBV2 combines with J gene TRBJ2-3; the D gene is possibly TRBD1 (5 bases). Trimming removed 8 bases from V and 3 bases from J, with 21 bases in between. The V gene's germline CDR1 is SNHLY and CDR2 FYNNEI. CDR3 length: 16 residues.

This clone was seen more than once but under ten times. The same CDR3 can be traced to other DNA sequences in this sample. The V gene is TRBV27, the J gene TRBJ2-3; D is undetermined. Germline V gene data show CDR1 as MNHEY and CDR2 as SMNVEV (reference sequence). The CDR3 runs to 12 residues. V lost 5 bases and J lost 0, with 3 bases in between. Here the CDR3 DNA reads TGTGCCAGCAGTCCTAGCACAGATACGCAGTATTTT. Its translation is CASSPSTDTQYF.

V and J are TRBV5-6 and TRBJ2-2, with TRBD1 matching 7 bases. Germline CDR1 reads SGHDT; CDR2 reads YYEEEE. The CDR3 extends over 17 amino acids. V shed 2 bases and J 3 bases; nucleotides not matched to a gene: 10. The CDR3 reads CASSFINNRGDTGELFF. CDR3 sequence (DNA): TGTGCCAGCAGCTTCATAAACAACAGGGGCGACACCGGGGAGCTGTTTTTT.

This sequence joins TRBV23-1 and TRBJ2-7, with 9 bases identical to TRBD2. TRBV23-1 is classed as an ORF, of uncertain function. The CDR3 contains 19 residues. V shed 2 bases and J 1 base; nucleotides not matched to a gene: 15. The CDR3 is CASSQVSPRGGDLSYEQYF. CDR3 sequence (DNA): TGCGCCAGCAGTCAAGTTTCCCCGCGGGGGGGGGATTTGTCCTACGAGCAGTACTTC.

The chain employs TRBV6-5 and TRBJ2-6; D is perhaps TRBD2 (5 bases). Trimming took off 5 bases at V and 0 bases at J, with 8 bases between the two ends. The CDR3 has 15 residues. Germline V gives CDR1 MNHEY, CDR2 SVGAGI. This CDR3 reads CASSRRDSGANVLTF. CDR3 coding DNA: TGTGCCAGCAGTCGACGGGACTCTGGGGCCAACGTCCTGACTTTC.

J is TRBJ2-5 and V is TRBV4-1, with D perhaps matching TRBD1 (5 bases). There are 15 residues in the CDR3. V dropped 4 bases and J dropped 4 bases, with 16 bases sitting between them. Germline loops: CDR1 MGHRA, CDR2 YSYEKL. CDR3 DNA sequence: TGCGCCAGCAGCCCCCCCGGCAGGGAAGGAGAGACCCAGTACTTC. Residues: CASSPPGREGETQYF.

The V gene is TRBV2, the J gene TRBJ2-3; tentatively, D is TRBD1 or TRBD2 (5 bases each). V lost 8 bases, J lost 2 bases, and 11 bases lay in between. CDR3 length equals 13 residues. Germline values: CDR1 SNHLY, CDR2 FYNNEI. The CDR3: CASYGAATDTQYF. CDR3 sequence (DNA): TGTGCCAGCTACGGGGCAGCCACAGATACGCAGTATTTT.

This rearrangement joins TRBV7-9 to TRBJ1-4; 8 bases align to TRBD1. Per the germline V gene, CDR1 is SEHNR and CDR2 is FQNEAQ (reference sequence). J was trimmed by 10 bases and V by 6 bases; bases with no gene match: 10. CDR3 length: 14 amino acids. The CDR3 sequence: CASSSDRVRGKLFF. CDR3 DNA: TGTGCCAGCAGTTCGGACAGGGTTAGAGGAAAACTGTTTTTT.

V usage is TRBV29-1 and J usage is TRBJ2-2, with 8 positions matching TRBD2. Germline V lookup: CDR1 SQVTM, CDR2 ANQGSEA. The CDR3 contains 15 residues. Trimming cost V 5 bases and J 1 base; bases outside gene matches: 6. Here the CDR3 DNA reads TGCAGCGTTTTACTAGCGGAACAGAACACCGGGGAGCTGTTTTTT. Its protein product is CSVLLAEQNTGELFF.